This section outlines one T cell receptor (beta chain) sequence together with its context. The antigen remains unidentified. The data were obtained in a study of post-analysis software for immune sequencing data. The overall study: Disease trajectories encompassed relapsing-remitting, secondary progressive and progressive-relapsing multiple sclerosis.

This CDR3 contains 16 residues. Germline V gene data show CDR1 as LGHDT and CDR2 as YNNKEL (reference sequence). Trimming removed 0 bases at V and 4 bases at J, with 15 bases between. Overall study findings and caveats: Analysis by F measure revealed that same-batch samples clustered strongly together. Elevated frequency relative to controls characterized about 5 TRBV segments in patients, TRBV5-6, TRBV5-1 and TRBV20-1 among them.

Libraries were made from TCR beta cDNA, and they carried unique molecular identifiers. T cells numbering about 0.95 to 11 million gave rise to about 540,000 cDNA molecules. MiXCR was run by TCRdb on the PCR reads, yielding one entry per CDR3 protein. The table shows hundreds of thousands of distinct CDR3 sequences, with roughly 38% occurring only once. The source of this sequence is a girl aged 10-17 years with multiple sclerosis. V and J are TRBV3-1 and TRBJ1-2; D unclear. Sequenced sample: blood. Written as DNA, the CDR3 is TGTGCCAGCAGCCAAGAAGGTTTGAAAGCGAGCTATGGCTACACCTTC. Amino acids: CASSQEGLKASYGYTF.